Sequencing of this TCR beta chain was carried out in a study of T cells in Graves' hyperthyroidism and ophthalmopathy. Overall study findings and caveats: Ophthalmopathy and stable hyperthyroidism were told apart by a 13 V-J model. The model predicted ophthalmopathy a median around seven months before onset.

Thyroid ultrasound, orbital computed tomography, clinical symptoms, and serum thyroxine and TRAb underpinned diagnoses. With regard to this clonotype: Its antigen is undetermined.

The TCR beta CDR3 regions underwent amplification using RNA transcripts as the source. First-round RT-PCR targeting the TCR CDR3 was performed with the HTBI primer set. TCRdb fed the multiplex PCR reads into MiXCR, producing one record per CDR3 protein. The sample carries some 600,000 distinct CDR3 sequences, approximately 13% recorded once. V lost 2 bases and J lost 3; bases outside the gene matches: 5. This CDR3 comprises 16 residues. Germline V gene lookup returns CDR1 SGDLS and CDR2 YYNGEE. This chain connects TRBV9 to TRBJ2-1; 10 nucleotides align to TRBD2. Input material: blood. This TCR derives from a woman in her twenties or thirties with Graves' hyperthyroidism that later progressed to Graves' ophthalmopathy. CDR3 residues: CASSVTLAGGYNEQFF. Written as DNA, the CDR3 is TGTGCCAGCAGCGTGACGTTAGCGGGAGGCTACAATGAGCAGTTCTTC.